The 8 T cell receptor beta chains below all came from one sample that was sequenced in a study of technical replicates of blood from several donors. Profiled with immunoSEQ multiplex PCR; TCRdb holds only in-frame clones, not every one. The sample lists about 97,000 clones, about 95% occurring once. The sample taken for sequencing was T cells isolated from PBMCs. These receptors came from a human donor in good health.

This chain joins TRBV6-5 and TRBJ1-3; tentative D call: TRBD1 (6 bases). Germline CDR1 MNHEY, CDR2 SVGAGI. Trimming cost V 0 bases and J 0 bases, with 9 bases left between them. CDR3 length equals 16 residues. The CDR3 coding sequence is TGTGCCAGCAGTTACTCTGGGACACCCTCTGGAAACACCATATATTTT. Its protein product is CASSYSGTPSGNTIYF.

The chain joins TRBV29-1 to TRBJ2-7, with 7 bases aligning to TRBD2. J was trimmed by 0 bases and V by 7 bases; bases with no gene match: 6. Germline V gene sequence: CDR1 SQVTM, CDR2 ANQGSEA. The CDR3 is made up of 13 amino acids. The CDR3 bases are TGCAGCGCCGCACTAGCGAACTCCTACGAGCAGTACTTC. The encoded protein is CSAALANSYEQYF.

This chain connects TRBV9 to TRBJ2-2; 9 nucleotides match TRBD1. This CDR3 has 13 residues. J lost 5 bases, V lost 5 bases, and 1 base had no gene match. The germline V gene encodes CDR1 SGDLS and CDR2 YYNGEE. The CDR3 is CASRDRGTGELFF. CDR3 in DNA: TGTGCCAGCAGGGACAGGGGAACCGGGGAGCTGTTTTTT.

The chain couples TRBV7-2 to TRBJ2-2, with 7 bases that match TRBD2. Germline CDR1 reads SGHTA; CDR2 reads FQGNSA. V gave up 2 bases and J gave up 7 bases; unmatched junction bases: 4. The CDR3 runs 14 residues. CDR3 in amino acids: CASSLPGRGGELFF. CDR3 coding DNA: TGTGCCAGCAGCTTACCAGGGAGGGGCGGGGAGCTGTTTTTT.

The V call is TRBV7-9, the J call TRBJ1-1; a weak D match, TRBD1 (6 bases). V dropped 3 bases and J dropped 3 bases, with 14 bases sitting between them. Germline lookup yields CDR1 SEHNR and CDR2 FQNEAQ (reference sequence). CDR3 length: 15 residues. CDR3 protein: CASSFAQGADTEAFF. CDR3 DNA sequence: TGTGCCAGCAGCTTTGCACAGGGAGCAGACACTGAAGCTTTCTTT.

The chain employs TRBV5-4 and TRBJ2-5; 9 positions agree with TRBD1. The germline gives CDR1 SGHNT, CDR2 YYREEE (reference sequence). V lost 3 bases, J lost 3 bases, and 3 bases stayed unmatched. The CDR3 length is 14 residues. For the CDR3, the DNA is TGTGCCAGCAGCTGGGGACAGGGAAAAGAGACCCAGTACTTC. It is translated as CASSWGQGKETQYF.

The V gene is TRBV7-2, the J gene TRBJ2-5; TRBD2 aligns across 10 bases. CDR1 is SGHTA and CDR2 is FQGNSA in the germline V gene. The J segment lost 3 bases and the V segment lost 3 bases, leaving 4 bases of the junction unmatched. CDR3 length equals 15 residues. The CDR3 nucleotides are TGTGCCAGCAGCTTGCGAGGACTAGCGGAAGAGACCCAGTACTTC. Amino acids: CASSLRGLAEETQYF.

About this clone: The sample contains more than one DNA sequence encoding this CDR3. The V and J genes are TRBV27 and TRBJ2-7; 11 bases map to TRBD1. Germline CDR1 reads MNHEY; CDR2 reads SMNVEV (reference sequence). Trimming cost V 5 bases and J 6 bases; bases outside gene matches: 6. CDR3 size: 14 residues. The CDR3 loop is CASSGQGALGEQYF. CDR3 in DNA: TGTGCCAGCAGTGGACAGGGGGCGTTGGGCGAGCAGTACTTC.